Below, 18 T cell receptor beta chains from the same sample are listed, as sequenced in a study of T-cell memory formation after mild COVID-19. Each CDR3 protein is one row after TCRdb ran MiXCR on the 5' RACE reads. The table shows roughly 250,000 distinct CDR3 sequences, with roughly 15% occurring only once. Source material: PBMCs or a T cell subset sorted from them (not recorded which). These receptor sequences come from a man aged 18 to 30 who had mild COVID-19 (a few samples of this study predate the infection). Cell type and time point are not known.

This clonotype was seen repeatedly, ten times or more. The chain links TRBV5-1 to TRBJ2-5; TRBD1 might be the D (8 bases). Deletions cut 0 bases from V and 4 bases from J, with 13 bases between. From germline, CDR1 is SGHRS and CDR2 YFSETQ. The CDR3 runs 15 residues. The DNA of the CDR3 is TGCGCCAGCAGCTTGGTTACAGGGGGGGCAGAGACCCAGTACTTC. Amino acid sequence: CASSLVTGGAETQYF.

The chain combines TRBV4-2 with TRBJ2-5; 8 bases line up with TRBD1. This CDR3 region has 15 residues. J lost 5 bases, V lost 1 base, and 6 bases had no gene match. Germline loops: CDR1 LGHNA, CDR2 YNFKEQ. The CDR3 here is CASSQGAQGVETQYF. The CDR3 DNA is TGTGCCAGCAGCCAAGGAGCACAGGGGGTGGAGACCCAGTACTTC.

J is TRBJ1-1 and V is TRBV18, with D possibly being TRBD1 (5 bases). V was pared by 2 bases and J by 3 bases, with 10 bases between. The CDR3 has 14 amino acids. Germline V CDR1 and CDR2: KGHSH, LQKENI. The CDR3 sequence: CASSPVTGDTEAFF. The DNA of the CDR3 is TGTGCCAGCTCACCAGTTACGGGGGACACTGAAGCTTTCTTT.

The CDR3 DNA reads TGTGCCAGCAGCCTGGGACAGGTCGCAGATACGCAGTATTTT. It yields the protein CASSLGQVADTQYF. The chain is built from TRBV6-5 and TRBJ2-3; 8 bases are shared with TRBD1. The CDR3 has 14 amino acids. CDR1 and CDR2 (germline): MNHEY, SVGAGI. The ends lost 6 bases at V and 4 bases at J; junction bases unmatched: 6.

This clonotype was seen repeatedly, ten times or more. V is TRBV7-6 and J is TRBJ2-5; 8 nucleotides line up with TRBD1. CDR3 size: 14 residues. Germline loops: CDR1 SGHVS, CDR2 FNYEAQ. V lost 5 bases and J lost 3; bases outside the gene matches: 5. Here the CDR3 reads CASSQGASKETQYF. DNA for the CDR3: TGTGCCAGCAGCCAGGGGGCTAGCAAAGAGACCCAGTACTTC.

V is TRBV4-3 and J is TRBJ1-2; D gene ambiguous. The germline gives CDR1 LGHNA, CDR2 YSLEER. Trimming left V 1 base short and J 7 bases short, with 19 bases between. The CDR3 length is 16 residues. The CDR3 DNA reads TGCGCCAGCAGCCAAGGAACGGGGTCTATCCGCCCTGGCTACACCTTC. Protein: CASSQGTGSIRPGYTF.

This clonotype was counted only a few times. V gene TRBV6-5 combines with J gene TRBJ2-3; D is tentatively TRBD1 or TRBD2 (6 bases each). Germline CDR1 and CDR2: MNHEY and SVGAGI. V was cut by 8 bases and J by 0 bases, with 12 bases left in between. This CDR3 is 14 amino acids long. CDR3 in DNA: TGTGCCAGCCGACGGGGGCTAAGCACAGATACGCAGTATTTT. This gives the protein CASRRGLSTDTQYF.

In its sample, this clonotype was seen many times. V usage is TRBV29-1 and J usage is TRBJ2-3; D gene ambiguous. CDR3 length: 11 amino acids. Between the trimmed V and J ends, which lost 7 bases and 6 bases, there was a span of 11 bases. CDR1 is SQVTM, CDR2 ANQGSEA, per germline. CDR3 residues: CSGLRRDTQYF. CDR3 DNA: TGCAGCGGGCTGCGTAGGGATACGCAGTATTTT.

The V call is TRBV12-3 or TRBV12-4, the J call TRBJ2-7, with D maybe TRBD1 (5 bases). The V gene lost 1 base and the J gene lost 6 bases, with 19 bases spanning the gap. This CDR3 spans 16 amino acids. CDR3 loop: CASSLVGTVTQGEQYF. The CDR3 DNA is TGTGCCAGCAGTTTAGTCGGTACGGTGACTCAGGGCGAGCAGTACTTC.

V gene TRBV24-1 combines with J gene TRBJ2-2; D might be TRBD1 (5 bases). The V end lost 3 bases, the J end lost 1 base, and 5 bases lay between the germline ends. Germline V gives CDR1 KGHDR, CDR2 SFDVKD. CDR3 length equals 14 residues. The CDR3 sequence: CATSDTGNTGELFF. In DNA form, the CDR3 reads TGTGCCACCAGTGATACAGGGAACACCGGGGAGCTGTTTTTT.

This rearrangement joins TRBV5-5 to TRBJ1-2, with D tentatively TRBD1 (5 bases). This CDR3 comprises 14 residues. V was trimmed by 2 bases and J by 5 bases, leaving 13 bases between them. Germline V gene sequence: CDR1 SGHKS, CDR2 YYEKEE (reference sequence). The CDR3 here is CASSLTGVRYGYTF. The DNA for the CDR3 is TGTGCCAGCAGCTTAACGGGGGTTAGGTATGGCTACACCTTC.

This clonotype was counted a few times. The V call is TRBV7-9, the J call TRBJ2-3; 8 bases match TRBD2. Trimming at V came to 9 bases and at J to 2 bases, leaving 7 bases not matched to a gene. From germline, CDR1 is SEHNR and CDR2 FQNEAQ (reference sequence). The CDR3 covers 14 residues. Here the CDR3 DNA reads TGTGCCAGGAGCACTGGACTAGCCACAGATACGCAGTATTTT. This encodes CARSTGLATDTQYF.

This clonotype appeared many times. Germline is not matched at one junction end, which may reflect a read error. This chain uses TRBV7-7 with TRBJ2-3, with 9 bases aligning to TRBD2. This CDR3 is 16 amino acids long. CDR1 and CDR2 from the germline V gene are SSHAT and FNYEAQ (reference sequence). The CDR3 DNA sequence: TGTGCTAGCAGCCCGCGAGCGGGGGGATTCACAGATACGCAGTATTTT. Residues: CASSPRAGGFTDTQYF.

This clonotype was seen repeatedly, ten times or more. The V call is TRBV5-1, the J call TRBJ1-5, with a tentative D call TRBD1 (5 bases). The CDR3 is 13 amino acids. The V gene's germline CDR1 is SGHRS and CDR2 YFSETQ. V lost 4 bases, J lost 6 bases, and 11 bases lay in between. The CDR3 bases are TGCGCCAGCAGCGGGGACCCCAGTCAGCCCCAGCATTTT. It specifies CASSGDPSQPQHF. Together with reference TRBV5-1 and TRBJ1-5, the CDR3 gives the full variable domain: KAGVTQTPRYLIKTRGQQVTLSCSPISGHRSVSWYQQTPGQGLQFLFEYFSETQRNKGNFPGRFSGRQFSNSRSEMNVSTLELGDSALYLCASSGDPSQPQHFGDGTRLSIL.

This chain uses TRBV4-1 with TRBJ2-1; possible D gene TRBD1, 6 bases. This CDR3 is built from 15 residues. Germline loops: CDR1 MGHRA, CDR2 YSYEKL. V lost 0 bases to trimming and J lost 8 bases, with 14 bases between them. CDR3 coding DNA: TGCGCCAGCAGCCAAGAGAGGCAGGGGTGGGATGAGCAGTTCTTC. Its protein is CASSQERQGWDEQFF.

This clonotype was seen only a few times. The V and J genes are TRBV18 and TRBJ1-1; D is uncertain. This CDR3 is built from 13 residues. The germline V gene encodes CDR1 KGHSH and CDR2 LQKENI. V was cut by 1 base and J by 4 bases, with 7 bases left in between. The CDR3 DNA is TGTGCCAGCTCACCACGGGGTAGCACTGAAGCTTTCTTT. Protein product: CASSPRGSTEAFF. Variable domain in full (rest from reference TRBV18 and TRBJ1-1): NAGVMQNPRHLVRRRGQEARLRCSPMKGHSHVYWYRQLPEEGLKFMVYLQKENIIDESGMPKERFSAEFPKEGPSILRIQQVVRGDSAAYFCASSPRGSTEAFFGQGTRLTVV.

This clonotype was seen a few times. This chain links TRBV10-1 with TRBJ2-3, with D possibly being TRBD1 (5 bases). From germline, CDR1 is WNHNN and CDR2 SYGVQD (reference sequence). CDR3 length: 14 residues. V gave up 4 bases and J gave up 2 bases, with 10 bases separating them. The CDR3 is CASSAGQATDTQYF. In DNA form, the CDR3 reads TGCGCCAGCAGTGCTGGACAAGCCACAGATACGCAGTATTTT.

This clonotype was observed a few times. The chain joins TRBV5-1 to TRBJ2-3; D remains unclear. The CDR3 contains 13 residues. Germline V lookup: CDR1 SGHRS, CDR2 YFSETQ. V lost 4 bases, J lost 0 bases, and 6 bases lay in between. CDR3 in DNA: TGCGCCAGCAGCATGGGGAGCACAGATACGCAGTATTTT. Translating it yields CASSMGSTDTQYF.